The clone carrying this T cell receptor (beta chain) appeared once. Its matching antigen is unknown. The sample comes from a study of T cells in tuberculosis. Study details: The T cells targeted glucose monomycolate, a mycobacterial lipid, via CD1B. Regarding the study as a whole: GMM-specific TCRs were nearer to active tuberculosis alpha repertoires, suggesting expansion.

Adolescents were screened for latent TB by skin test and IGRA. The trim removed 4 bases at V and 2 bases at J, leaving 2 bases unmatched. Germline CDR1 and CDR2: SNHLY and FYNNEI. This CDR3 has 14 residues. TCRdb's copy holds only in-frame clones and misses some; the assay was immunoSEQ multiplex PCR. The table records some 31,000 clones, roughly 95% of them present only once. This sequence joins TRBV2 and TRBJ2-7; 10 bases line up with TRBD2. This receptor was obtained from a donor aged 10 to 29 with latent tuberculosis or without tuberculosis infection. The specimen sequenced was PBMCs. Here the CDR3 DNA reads TGTGCCAGCAGTGGGACTAGCGGAACCTACGAGCAGTACTTC. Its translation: CASSGTSGTYEQYF.